Below, 4 T cell receptor beta chains from the same sample are listed, as sequenced in a study of blood T cell repertoires in COVID-19. Data came from immunoSEQ multiplex PCR; TCRdb stores just in-frame clones and leaves some out. This sample has some 200,000 clones, with about 70% found just once. Sequencing used peripheral blood. The receptors shown here come from a woman between 50 and 59 years old with active or convalescent COVID-19.

As for this clone: Other DNA sequences in the sample encode the same CDR3. This chain joins TRBV18 and TRBJ1-2; D might be TRBD1 (6 bases). CDR1 and CDR2 from the germline V gene are KGHSH and LQKENI. V dropped 0 bases and J dropped 5 bases, with 7 bases sitting between them. The length of the CDR3 is 13 residues. In DNA form, the CDR3 reads TGTGCCAGCTCACCACCAGGGGGATATGGCTACACCTTC. As protein: CASSPPGGYGYTF. Using reference TRBV18 and TRBJ1-2 for the parts outside the CDR3, the full variable domain is NAGVMQNPRHLVRRRGQEARLRCSPMKGHSHVYWYRQLPEEGLKFMVYLQKENIIDESGMPKERFSAEFPKEGPSILRIQQVVRGDSAAYFCASSPPGGYGYTFGSGTRLTVV.

The rearrangement uses TRBV4-1 and TRBJ2-5; the match to TRBD1 covers 8 bases. The CDR3 spans 14 residues. The germline gives CDR1 MGHRA, CDR2 YSYEKL. Trimming removed 2 bases from V and 3 bases from J; junction bases left unmatched: 2. CDR3 in amino acids: CASSQTTGEETQYF. The DNA of the CDR3 is TGCGCCAGCAGCCAAACGACAGGGGAAGAGACCCAGTACTTC.

The V gene is TRBV18, the J gene TRBJ1-1, with D possibly TRBD1 on 6 matching bases. The germline CDR1 and CDR2 sequences are KGHSH and LQKENI. Trimming took 3 bases from V and 2 from J, leaving 10 bases between them. The CDR3 spans 14 residues. The CDR3 nucleotides read TGTGCCAGCTCACCTCAGGGGTTAAACACTGAAGCTTTCTTT. Its translation is CASSPQGLNTEAFF.

This clone was found a few times. This CDR3 is CASIPFEAFF. The DNA of the CDR3 is TGTGCCAGCATCCCTTTTGAAGCTTTCTTT. V usage is TRBV21-1 and J usage is TRBJ1-1. TRBV21-1 is reported as a pseudogene. This CDR3 comprises 10 residues.